The 28 T cell receptor beta chains below were found in one sample sequenced in a study of human T cells and chemical hapten exposure. From the RACE reads, TCRdb called clonotypes with MiXCR, one entry per CDR3 protein. The table lists about 120,000 distinct CDR3 sequences, 9% to 14% of them singletons. Time point specified: patch test 1, 2 weeks after DPC sensitization. The sample's treatment: therapeutic diphenylcyclopropenone sensitization with weekly scalp DPC. Sequenced material: whole blood, taken in connection with sensitization to the hapten diphenylcyclopropenone (DPC). These receptors came from a woman between 45 and 60 years old with alopecia areata. Some clones in this sample may be carry-over from other donors' samples.

This clonotype was detected many times. The CDR3 DNA reads as TGTGCCAGCATGATTTACGGGGGAGGGGAAACTGAAGCTTTCTTT. This codes for CASMIYGGGETEAFF. The chain links TRBV28 to TRBJ1-1; D is perhaps TRBD1 (5 bases). V shed 7 bases and J shed 5 bases, with 20 bases lying between them. Germline values: CDR1 MDHEN, CDR2 SYDVKM. The CDR3 loop spans 15 amino acids.

The rearrangement links TRBV7-2 to TRBJ1-3; D uncertain. Germline lookup yields CDR1 SGHTA and CDR2 FQGNSA. V was trimmed by 2 bases and J by 2 bases, leaving 10 bases between them. The CDR3 spans 15 residues. CDR3 in amino acids: CASSLWGGAGNTIYF. In DNA, the CDR3 is TGTGCCAGCAGCTTATGGGGTGGGGCTGGAAACACCATATATTTT.

This clonotype appeared a few times. The CDR3 sequence is CASAPHGGKETQYF. The DNA of the CDR3 is TGTGCCAGCGCACCCCATGGGGGGAAAGAGACCCAGTACTTC. The chain couples TRBV7-9 to TRBJ2-5, with TRBD2 as a possible D gene (6 bases). Germline-derived CDR1 and CDR2 are SEHNR and FQNEAQ (reference sequence). The CDR3 has 14 residues. Trimming stripped 8 bases from V and 3 bases from J, with 16 bases between.

The chain uses TRBV6-6 and TRBJ1-3, with D possibly matching TRBD1 (5 bases). CDR1 MNHNY and CDR2 SVGAGI come from the germline V gene (reference sequence). V lost 6 bases to trimming and J lost 2 bases, with 14 bases between them. This CDR3 has 15 amino acids. CDR3 sequence: CASSPAGGTGNTIYF. In nucleotides, the CDR3 is TGTGCCAGCAGCCCGGCCGGGGGAACTGGAAACACCATATATTTT.

This clonotype appeared a few times. In nucleotides, the CDR3 is TGTGCCAGCAGCCAAGGAGATGACTACGAGCAGTACTTC. Translation: CASSQGDDYEQYF. The V gene is TRBV3-1, the J gene TRBJ2-7, with D hard to call. V lost 1 base and J 3 bases, leaving 7 bases between the germline ends. This CDR3 contains 13 residues. Germline CDR1 reads LGHDT; CDR2 reads YNNKEL (reference sequence).

This clonotype was detected a few times. The chain couples TRBV3-1 to TRBJ1-2; D perhaps matches TRBD1 (6 bases). The CDR3 runs 15 residues. Germline lookup yields CDR1 LGHDT and CDR2 YNNKEL (reference sequence). With 2 bases removed from V and 6 bases from J, the gap between germline ends came to 16 bases. The CDR3 is CASSQLLIAGDGYTF. The CDR3 bases are TGTGCCAGCAGCCAACTGCTCATAGCAGGGGATGGCTACACCTTC.

This clonotype was observed at least ten times. Here the CDR3 DNA reads TGCAGCGTTGAGCCCCGGGACGGATACGAGCAGTACTTC. This gives the protein CSVEPRDGYEQYF. The chain employs TRBV29-1 and TRBJ2-7; D tentatively fits TRBD1 or TRBD2 (5 bases each). The ends were cut back, 3 bases at V and 4 bases at J, with 13 bases in the middle. Per germline, CDR1 SQVTM and CDR2 ANQGSEA. This CDR3 has 13 residues.

This CDR3 reads CASSVIMGGETQYF. CDR3 coding DNA: TGTGCCAGCAGTGTAATAATGGGAGGAGAGACCCAGTACTTC. V usage is TRBV27 and J usage is TRBJ2-5; the D gene is possibly TRBD2 (6 bases). The germline gives CDR1 MNHEY, CDR2 SMNVEV (reference sequence). V gave up 5 bases and J gave up 4 bases, with 14 bases separating them. This CDR3 region has 14 residues.

The chain has TRBV2 and TRBJ2-6; D gene ambiguous. The CDR3 runs to 13 residues. Germline CDR1 and CDR2: SNHLY and FYNNEI. Trimming left V 11 bases short and J 1 base short, with 9 bases between. The CDR3 here is CARRPSGANVLTF. The CDR3 DNA sequence: TGTGCCCGCCGCCCGTCTGGGGCCAACGTCCTGACTTTC.

This clonotype appeared many times. V usage is TRBV20-1 and J usage is TRBJ2-3; no clear D gene. The CDR3 spans 15 residues. Germline loops: CDR1 DFQATT, CDR2 SNEGSKA (reference sequence). V lost 6 bases to trimming and J lost 2 bases, with 18 bases between them. CDR3 sequence: CSAQMGKSITDTQYF. CDR3 bases: TGCAGTGCACAAATGGGTAAATCGATCACAGATACGCAGTATTTT.

The V call is TRBV7-2, the J call TRBJ1-6, with 7 bases lining up with TRBD1. Germline V gene data show CDR1 as SGHTA and CDR2 as FQGNSA. The ends lost 4 bases at V and 13 bases at J; junction bases unmatched: 13. CDR3 length equals 15 residues. The CDR3 reads CASSSLNLEQGPLHF. The CDR3 region has the DNA TGTGCCAGCAGCTCCCTTAACCTAGAACAGGGGCCCCTCCACTTT.

J is TRBJ2-2 and V is TRBV9, with D perhaps TRBD1 or TRBD2 (6 bases each). The CDR3 contains 16 residues. Germline V gene lookup returns CDR1 SGDLS and CDR2 YYNGEE. The germline V and J ends were trimmed by 4 bases and 6 bases, with 19 bases remaining between them. The DNA for the CDR3 is TGTGCCAGCAGCACAAGGGGGGACCTAACACCCGGGGAGCTGTTTTTT. Translated, it gives CASSTRGDLTPGELFF. Complete variable domain (other parts from reference TRBV9 and TRBJ2-2): DSGVTQTPKHLITATGQRVTLRCSPRSGDLSVYWYQQSLDQGLQFLIQYYNGEERAKGNILERFSAQQFPDLHSELNLSSLELGDSALYFCASSTRGDLTPGELFFGEGSRLTVL.

Notes on this clonotype: The junction departs from germline at one end; a sequencing error may be responsible. The rearrangement uses TRBV18 and TRBJ1-2; no clear D. Germline assignment: CDR1 KGHSH and CDR2 LQKENI. The CDR3 runs to 13 residues. The CDR3 loop is CANSPSGENGYTF. The CDR3 coding sequence is TGTGCCAACTCACCGTCCGGGGAAAATGGCTACACCTTC. Drawing the rest from reference TRBV18 and TRBJ1-2, the complete variable domain is NAGVMQNPRHLVRRRGQEARLRCSPMKGHSHVYWYRQLPEEGLKFMVYLQKENIIDESGMPKERFSAEFPKEGPSILRIQQVVRGDSAAYFCANSPSGENGYTFGSGTRLTVV.

This clonotype has a handful of counts. V usage is TRBV28 and J usage is TRBJ1-2; the match to TRBD1 covers 7 bases. This CDR3 contains 10 residues. CDR1 and CDR2 from the germline V gene are MDHEN and SYDVKM. The chain's CDR3 is CATGDYGYTF. The CDR3 region has the DNA TGTGCTACAGGGGACTATGGCTACACCTTC.

The chain couples TRBV4-3 to TRBJ1-6; D not resolved. The CDR3 contains 14 residues. Per the germline V gene, CDR1 is LGHNA and CDR2 is YSLEER. Trimming took 0 bases from V and 6 from J, leaving 6 bases between them. The CDR3 coding sequence is TGCGCCAGCAGCCAAGAGGAACGTAATTCACCCCTCCACTTT. Amino acid sequence: CASSQEERNSPLHF.

Only a few counts were recorded for this clonotype. The rearrangement joins TRBV5-5 to TRBJ1-5; unclear D gene. The CDR3 sequence is 15 residues long. With 2 bases removed from V and 2 bases from J, the gap between germline ends came to 11 bases. Germline V lookup: CDR1 SGHKS, CDR2 YYEKEE (reference sequence). The CDR3 loop is CASSLSASGNQPQHF. The DNA for the CDR3 is TGTGCCAGCAGCTTATCAGCATCTGGCAATCAGCCCCAGCATTTT.

There are a few counts of this clonotype. The chain couples TRBV18 to TRBJ1-4; D is uncertain. From germline, CDR1 is KGHSH and CDR2 LQKENI. The V gene lost 2 bases and the J gene lost 8 bases, with 9 bases spanning the gap. This CDR3 has 13 residues. The CDR3 DNA sequence: TGTGCCAGCTCACCAAGTCGTGGAGAAAAACTGTTTTTT. It specifies CASSPSRGEKLFF.

This clonotype was counted ten times or more. The CDR3 DNA sequence: TGTGCCAGCAGCTTCACAGATACGCAGTATTTT. Translation gives CASSFTDTQYF. The genes are TRBV11-2 and TRBJ2-3; no firm D call. From germline, CDR1 is SGHAT and CDR2 FQNNGV. This CDR3 region has 11 residues. The ends were cut back, 3 bases at V and 2 bases at J, with 0 bases in the middle.

This clonotype was counted ten times or more. The chain has TRBV12-3 or TRBV12-4 and TRBJ2-2; D not resolved. This CDR3 contains 16 residues. V lost 3 bases, J lost 2 bases, and 13 bases lay in between. Written as DNA, the CDR3 is TGTGCCAGCAGTTTCTCAGGCCCCACCAACACCGGGGAGCTGTTTTTT. Translation: CASSFSGPTNTGELFF.

This clonotype showed up just a few times. CDR3 nucleotide sequence: TGTGCCAGCAGCTTTAATCGCGGGTGGGAGACCCAGTACTTC. Its protein is CASSFNRGWETQYF. The chain carries TRBV7-6 and TRBJ2-5; D possibly corresponds to TRBD2 (5 bases). This CDR3 is 14 amino acids long. Germline V gene sequence: CDR1 SGHVS, CDR2 FNYEAQ. V was pared by 3 bases and J by 5 bases, with 13 bases between.

The table lists this clonotype with a few counts. V gene TRBV27 combines with J gene TRBJ2-5; 7 bases are a match to TRBD1. CDR3 length: 15 amino acids. The germline gives CDR1 MNHEY, CDR2 SMNVEV (reference sequence). Germline trimming cut 2 bases from V and 5 bases from J; bases unmatched to any gene: 8. As DNA, the CDR3 is TGTGCCAGCAGTTTAAAGGGGGCTTTTTCCGAGACCCAGTACTTC. Its protein is CASSLKGAFSETQYF.

This clonotype was seen many times. V gene TRBV29-1 combines with J gene TRBJ1-1; weak D call: TRBD1 (5 bases). The V and J ends lost 5 bases and 4 bases respectively, with 17 bases between them. This CDR3 region has 14 residues. Germline V CDR1 and CDR2: SQVTM, ANQGSEA. The CDR3 loop is CSVHQGLGGTEAFF. The DNA of the CDR3 is TGCAGCGTTCATCAGGGACTTGGTGGCACTGAAGCTTTCTTT.

This clonotype was picked up many times. This chain links TRBV4-3 with TRBJ1-6; D unresolved. Trimming shortened V by 4 bases and J by 11 bases, and 15 bases separated the two germline ends. Germline V gives CDR1 LGHNA, CDR2 YSLEER. The CDR3 extends over 14 amino acids. For the CDR3, the DNA is TGCGCCAGCAGCCCTACGAGCTCCGAGGCACCCCTCCACTTT. Its translation is CASSPTSSEAPLHF.

This clonotype was observed a few times. The J gene is TRBJ1-2, the V gene TRBV28; 10 bases are shared with TRBD1. J was trimmed by 4 bases and V by 3 bases; bases with no gene match: 5. The CDR3 is 15 residues long. In germline, CDR1 is MDHEN, CDR2 SYDVKM. The CDR3 reads CASSFWGQGSYGYTF. CDR3 DNA sequence: TGTGCCAGCAGTTTCTGGGGACAGGGGAGCTATGGCTACACCTTC.

CDR3 DNA: TGTGCCAGCATCCTACAGGGGAACTATGGCTACACCTTC. Translating gives CASILQGNYGYTF. The chain recombines TRBV2 with TRBJ1-2, with TRBD1 identical over 7 bases. Trimming cost V 7 bases and J 2 bases; bases outside gene matches: 4. Looked up from germline, CDR1 is SNHLY and CDR2 is FYNNEI. The CDR3 runs 13 residues.

This rearrangement joins TRBV2 to TRBJ2-3; D might be TRBD2 (6 bases). The ends were cut back, 9 bases at V and 6 bases at J, with 22 bases in the middle. The CDR3 runs to 15 residues. The V gene's germline CDR1 is SNHLY and CDR2 FYNNEI. The CDR3 nucleotides are TGTGCCAGTCAGTCCGTGGGAGGCCTCGGGGATACGCAGTATTTT. Translating gives CASQSVGGLGDTQYF.

V is TRBV11-1 and J is TRBJ2-5; D not certain. CDR1 and CDR2 from the germline V gene are SGHAT and FQDESV (reference sequence). V shed 1 base and J shed 1 base, with 10 bases lying between them. The CDR3 has 15 amino acids. The chain's CDR3 is CASSLGRRLQETQYF. In DNA form, the CDR3 reads TGTGCCAGCAGCTTAGGGCGGCGCCTCCAAGAGACCCAGTACTTC.

This clonotype was counted at least ten times. The genes are TRBV7-9 and TRBJ2-2; no definite D call. The CDR3 covers 14 residues. CDR1 SEHNR and CDR2 FQNEAQ come from the germline V gene (reference sequence). V lost 2 bases and J lost 2, with 6 bases in between. In DNA, the CDR3 is TGTGCCAGCAGCTTAACGAGCAACACCGGGGAGCTGTTTTTT. As protein: CASSLTSNTGELFF.